The 21 T cell receptor beta chains presented below share a single source sample, sequenced in a study of shared clonotypes between healthy human individuals. TCRdb's table, derived via immunoSEQ multiplex PCR, lists solely in-frame clones and lacks some. The data hold approximately 1,500,000 clones, with roughly 96% observed a single time. Sequencing was carried out using naive CD4+ T cells sorted from blood. Subset noted: CD45RA+ positively selected. Receptors originate from a man aged 25 to 45 in good health.

The chain employs TRBV27 and TRBJ2-1, with unresolved D. This CDR3 spans 12 amino acids. Germline assignment: CDR1 MNHEY and CDR2 SMNVEV (reference sequence). V lost 3 bases and J lost 9, with 9 bases in between. This CDR3 reads CASSFLHGEQFF. The CDR3 DNA follows: TGTGCCAGCAGTTTCCTGCACGGTGAGCAGTTCTTC.

The chain uses TRBV14 and TRBJ2-7; weak D call: TRBD1 (6 bases). Germline CDR1 and CDR2: SGHDN and FVKESK. The ends were cut back, 1 base at V and 4 bases at J, with 14 bases in the middle. This CDR3 comprises 15 residues. CDR3: CASSQGQAWGYEQYF. CDR3 DNA: TGTGCCAGCAGCCAAGGACAGGCCTGGGGATACGAGCAGTACTTC.

The chain combines TRBV28 with TRBJ1-5, with unresolved D. This CDR3 has 16 amino acids. CDR1 MDHEN and CDR2 SYDVKM come from the germline V gene. Trimming removed 6 bases from V and 1 base from J, with 16 bases in between. The CDR3 region is CASRRHLFSSNQPQHF. CDR3 nucleotides: TGTGCCAGCAGACGTCACTTATTTTCGAGCAATCAGCCCCAGCATTTT.

The genes are TRBV19 and TRBJ1-1, with 9 bases identical to TRBD1. Per germline, CDR1 LNHDA and CDR2 SQIVND (reference sequence). The CDR3 has 14 residues. Trimming removed 6 bases from V and 11 bases from J; junction bases left unmatched: 13. The CDR3 sequence: CASSPSRDREWAFF. The DNA of the CDR3 is TGTGCCAGTAGCCCGTCCCGGGACAGGGAGTGGGCTTTCTTT.

The chain carries TRBV7-6 and TRBJ2-1; no definite D call. CDR1 SGHVS and CDR2 FNYEAQ come from the germline V gene. Trimming left V 6 bases short and J 7 bases short, with 13 bases between. This CDR3 has 13 residues. The CDR3 coding sequence is TGTGCCAGCAGTCCCCTGAGAAGGAATGAGCAGTTCTTC. It yields the protein CASSPLRRNEQFF.

The J gene is TRBJ2-5, the V gene TRBV5-1; 10 nucleotides align to TRBD2. This CDR3 spans 17 amino acids. V shed 0 bases, J shed 4 bases, and the junction held 9 bases outside the gene matches. From germline, CDR1 is SGHRS and CDR2 YFSETQ. CDR3 loop: CASSLGIASGSGETQYF. CDR3 sequence (DNA): TGCGCCAGCAGCTTGGGTATCGCTAGCGGGAGCGGAGAGACCCAGTACTTC.

This clone was counted a single time. Distinct nucleotide sequences in the sample also encode this CDR3. The chain uses TRBV7-9 and TRBJ2-7; 10 nucleotides align to TRBD2. This CDR3 is 16 amino acids long. Looked up from germline, CDR1 is SEHNR and CDR2 is FQNEAQ (reference sequence). With 2 bases clipped from V and 0 bases from J, the junction kept 4 bases outside the gene matches. The CDR3 DNA reads as TGTGCCAGCAGCTTATCTCTAGCGGGGGACTCCTACGAGCAGTACTTC. Protein: CASSLSLAGDSYEQYF.

The chain employs TRBV2 and TRBJ2-7, with 8 nucleotides matching TRBD1. CDR1 SNHLY and CDR2 FYNNEI come from the germline V gene. There are 16 residues in the CDR3. V lost 4 bases, J lost 9 bases, and 17 bases stayed unmatched. In DNA, the CDR3 is TGTGCCAGCAGTGTGGGCCGTGGACAGGGCCAAACTGGGCAGTACTTC. Its translation is CASSVGRGQGQTGQYF.

To note about this clone: Other DNA variants within this sample encode the same CDR3. The gene calls are TRBV5-4 and TRBJ2-5, with D perhaps matching TRBD1 (5 bases). The CDR3 runs 13 residues. Germline V lookup: CDR1 SGHNT, CDR2 YYREEE (reference sequence). The V end was cut by 2 bases, the J end by 2 bases, with 7 bases between. CDR3 DNA: TGTGCCAGCAGCTTAAGGGGACAAGAGACCCAGTACTTC. It codes for CASSLRGQETQYF.

The chain employs TRBV15 and TRBJ2-1, with TRBD2 matching over 8 bases. The CDR3 runs 12 residues. From germline, CDR1 is LNHNV and CDR2 YYDKDF (reference sequence). V was pared by 4 bases and J by 15 bases, with 8 bases of the junction left unmatched. CDR3 nucleotide sequence: TGTGCCACCAGCAAGGGACTAGATAGTACGTTCTTC. Translated, it gives CATSKGLDSTFF.

Written as DNA, the CDR3 is TGTGCCAGCAGCCCCCCCGGGACGAATAGGGGCTACACCTTC. Residues: CASSPPGTNRGYTF. This chain uses TRBV9 with TRBJ1-2; D possibly corresponds to TRBD1 (5 bases). CDR1 and CDR2 from the germline V gene are SGDLS and YYNGEE. CDR3 size: 14 residues. V lost 4 bases to trimming and J lost 8 bases, with 18 bases between them.

The V gene is TRBV11-2, the J gene TRBJ2-3; 9 bases fit TRBD1. CDR3 length equals 14 residues. Germline V gene lookup returns CDR1 SGHAT and CDR2 FQNNGV. V dropped 7 bases and J dropped 5; count of bases not matched to a gene: 7. The CDR3 nucleotides read TGTGCCAGCATGCCGGGACAGGGAAGAGATACGCAGTATTTT. Protein: CASMPGQGRDTQYF.

A word on this clone: Distinct nucleotide sequences in the sample also encode this CDR3. The V call is TRBV7-2, the J call TRBJ1-5; 7 nucleotides line up with TRBD1. The CDR3 length is 13 residues. Trimming removed 5 bases from V and 7 bases from J; junction bases left unmatched: 5. Germline V gene sequence: CDR1 SGHTA, CDR2 FQGNSA. Here the CDR3 DNA reads TGTGCCAGCAGCCCCGACAGGGTCCAGCCCCAGCATTTT. Translation: CASSPDRVQPQHF. The variable domain in full, with the rest retrieved from reference TRBV7-2 and TRBJ1-5, is GAGVSQSPSNKVTEKGKDVELRCDPISGHTALYWYRQSLGQGLEFLIYFQGNSAPDKSGLPSDRFSAERTGGSVSTLTIQRTQQEDSAVYLCASSPDRVQPQHFGDGTRLSIL.

The CDR3 sequence is CASSLGGGQGATLYEQYF. The CDR3 coding sequence is TGTGCCAGCAGCTTAGGAGGGGGGCAGGGGGCGACCCTTTACGAGCAGTACTTC. The chain couples TRBV11-2 to TRBJ2-7; 8 bases are a match to TRBD1. CDR3 size: 18 residues. Trimming removed 1 base from V and 4 bases from J; junction bases left unmatched: 15. The germline CDR1 and CDR2 sequences are SGHAT and FQNNGV. Full variable domain (outside the CDR3, taken from reference TRBV11-2 and TRBJ2-7): EAGVAQSPRYKIIEKRQSVAFWCNPISGHATLYWYQQILGQGPKLLIQFQNNGVVDDSQLPKDRFSAERLKGVDSTLKIQPAKLEDSAVYLCASSLGGGQGATLYEQYFGPGTRLTVT.

This sequence joins TRBV9 and TRBJ2-2, with D unclear. CDR1 and CDR2 (germline): SGDLS, YYNGEE. The CDR3 has 12 residues. V was trimmed by 4 bases and J by 5 bases, leaving 6 bases between them. The CDR3 region has the DNA TGTGCCAGCAGCAGAGAGACCGGGGAGCTGTTTTTT. Encoded protein: CASSRETGELFF.

The chain has TRBV5-1 and TRBJ2-3; weak D call: TRBD1 (6 bases). The CDR3 runs to 14 residues. Germline assignment: CDR1 SGHRS and CDR2 YFSETQ. V was cut by 6 bases and J by 0 bases, with 11 bases left in between. The DNA of the CDR3 is TGCGCCAGCACTTCTCAGGGGAGCACAGATACGCAGTATTTT. Amino acid sequence: CASTSQGSTDTQYF.

The V and J genes are TRBV11-3 and TRBJ2-2; D is perhaps TRBD1 (6 bases). The germline CDR1 and CDR2 sequences are SGHNT and YENEEA. Trimming took off 6 bases at V and 0 bases at J, with 8 bases between the two ends. This CDR3 is 14 amino acids long. The CDR3: CASSGGPNTGELFF. CDR3 in DNA: TGTGCCAGCAGTGGGGGCCCGAACACCGGGGAGCTGTTTTTT. Together with reference TRBV11-3 and TRBJ2-2, the CDR3 gives the full variable domain: EAGVVQSPRYKIIEKKQPVAFWCNPISGHNTLYWYLQNLGQGPELLIRYENEEAVDDSQLPKDRFSAERLKGVDSTLKIQPAELGDSAVYLCASSGGPNTGELFFGEGSRLTVL.

A remark on this clone: Other DNA sequences in this sample translate to the same CDR3. The gene calls are TRBV18 and TRBJ2-5; D is undetermined. The germline gives CDR1 KGHSH, CDR2 LQKENI. The CDR3 totals 11 residues. The ends were cut back, 3 bases at V and 5 bases at J, with 4 bases in the middle. The CDR3 bases are TGTGCCAGCTCACCGAAGGAGACCCAGTACTTC. Residues: CASSPKETQYF.

This clone was counted a single time. The V and J genes are TRBV19 and TRBJ2-7, with 7 bases aligning to TRBD2. Germline CDR1 is LNHDA and CDR2 is SQIVND (reference sequence). V shed 5 bases, J shed 5 bases, and the junction held 12 bases outside the gene matches. This CDR3 spans 15 amino acids. The chain's CDR3 is CASSVGGLGLDEQYF. CDR3 in DNA: TGTGCCAGTAGTGTCGGCGGACTAGGACTTGACGAGCAGTACTTC.

The V gene is TRBV7-2, the J gene TRBJ1-5; D remains unclear. The CDR3 is 15 residues long. V was cut by 1 base and J by 5 bases, with 12 bases left in between. The germline gives CDR1 SGHTA, CDR2 FQGNSA. The CDR3 region has the DNA TGTGCCAGCAGCTTAGTTCGGATCTTGGATCAGCCCCAGCATTTT. It specifies CASSLVRILDQPQHF.

This chain uses TRBV4-1 with TRBJ2-5; 12 nucleotides line up with TRBD2. The CDR3 consists of 17 residues. CDR1 MGHRA and CDR2 YSYEKL come from the germline V gene. The junction had 7 bases not matched to a gene; V was cut back by 3 bases and J by 2 bases. Here the CDR3 reads CASSQLAGGKPQETQYF. DNA for the CDR3: TGCGCCAGCAGCCAGCTAGCGGGAGGGAAACCGCAAGAGACCCAGTACTTC.